This T cell receptor (beta chain) is drawn from a study of identical twins. Broader study findings: Without tracking the same donors, conclusions rested on cross-sectional statistical analysis. Compared with unrelated sharing, twin-shared out-of-frame alpha sequences had more low-probability sequences. Monozygotic twins shared more out-of-frame TCR alpha than recombination models predicted.

This clonotype was counted ten times or more. Antigen specificity is unknown. The V end lost 3 bases, the J end lost 8 bases, and 13 bases lay between the germline ends. CDR3 length: 14 amino acids. TCRdb passed the 5' RACE reads through MiXCR, listing each CDR3 protein once. The table records 240,000 or so distinct CDR3 sequences, roughly a tenth of them present only once. The sample was memory T cells sorted from blood. The receptor was isolated from a man in his fifties in good health. This chain uses TRBV12-3 or TRBV12-4 with TRBJ1-4, with D possibly TRBD1 on 6 matching bases. The CDR3 DNA sequence: TGTGCCAGCAGTTTGTGGGGGGCGCAGGAAAAACTGTTTTTT. Its protein product is CASSLWGAQEKLFF.